One and the same sample provided the 15 T cell receptor beta chains below, sequenced in a study of blood T cell repertoires in COVID-19. Sequencing was performed with immunoSEQ multiplex PCR; in TCRdb, only in-frame clones are kept and a portion is missing. The sample includes tens of thousands of clones, roughly 80% of them seen just once. The sample comprised peripheral blood. All receptors come from a woman aged 55 to 70 with acute or convalescent COVID-19.

The table lists this clone with a count of one. The V call is TRBV9, the J call TRBJ1-4; D perhaps matches TRBD1 (5 bases). This CDR3 is 16 amino acids long. V gave up 0 bases and J gave up 4 bases, with 13 bases separating them. Germline V gene data show CDR1 as SGDLS and CDR2 as YYNGEE. Written as DNA, the CDR3 is TGTGCCAGCAGCGTAGGTCCGGGGGTGGTTAATGAAAAACTGTTTTTT. It yields the protein CASSVGPGVVNEKLFF.

The CDR3 DNA follows: TGCGCCAGCAGCTTGGGTCTAAACGAAGAGACCCAGTACTTC. Its translation is CASSLGLNEETQYF. The chain combines TRBV5-1 with TRBJ2-5; D uncertain. The CDR3 has 14 amino acids. Germline CDR1 is SGHRS and CDR2 is YFSETQ. Between the trimmed V and J ends, which lost 0 bases and 3 bases, there was a span of 9 bases.

This chain uses TRBV10-3 with TRBJ1-3; TRBD1 agrees at 7 bases. Losses at the gene ends were 9 bases for V and 0 bases for J; bases not matched to a gene: 2. The CDR3 length is 13 residues. In germline, CDR1 is ENHRY, CDR2 SYGVKD. The CDR3, as DNA: TGTGCCATACGGGACAGCTCTGGAAACACCATATATTTT. It codes for CAIRDSSGNTIYF.

The sample holds one count of this clone. The chain recombines TRBV10-3 with TRBJ1-2, with no clear D. Germline V gene data show CDR1 as ENHRY and CDR2 as SYGVKD. V gave up 3 bases and J gave up 2 bases, with 7 bases separating them. This CDR3 is 13 amino acids long. The CDR3 loop reads CAISDNGNYGYTF. For the CDR3, the DNA is TGTGCCATCAGTGATAACGGGAACTATGGCTACACCTTC.

V and J are TRBV28 and TRBJ1-2, with D uncertain. This CDR3 spans 13 amino acids. V dropped 4 bases and J dropped 7 bases, with 13 bases sitting between them. CDR1 is MDHEN, CDR2 SYDVKM, per germline. The CDR3 nucleotides are TGTGCCAGCAGTTCTACCCTCCTCCGTGGCTACACCTTC. This gives the protein CASSSTLLRGYTF.

This sequence joins TRBV5-4 and TRBJ2-5, with 7 bases matching TRBD2. The CDR3 loop spans 18 amino acids. Per the germline V gene, CDR1 is SGHNT and CDR2 is YYREEE (reference sequence). The V segment lost 4 bases and the J segment 5 bases; nucleotides outside the gene matches: 20. This CDR3 is CASSGEGRSRTSSETQYF. CDR3 nucleotide sequence: TGTGCCAGCAGCGGGGAGGGCAGAAGCCGCACATCGTCGGAGACCCAGTACTTC.

The rearrangement joins TRBV28 to TRBJ1-3; TRBD1 might be the D (5 bases). Germline V gene sequence: CDR1 MDHEN, CDR2 SYDVKM. The germline V and J ends were trimmed by 5 bases and 4 bases, with 15 bases remaining between them. The CDR3 has 15 amino acids. The CDR3 DNA sequence: TGTGCCAGCAGTGACTCGGGGGGTCACGGAAACACCATATATTTT. Protein: CASSDSGGHGNTIYF.

In its sample, this clone was seen a few times. The CDR3 DNA follows: TGCGCCAGCAGCCAAGTTTTGGGGCGGGGCTTCCCCCGGGGGAACCAAGAGACCCAGTACTTC. Its protein is CASSQVLGRGFPRGNQETQYF. V and J are TRBV4-1 and TRBJ2-5, with D perhaps matching TRBD2 (6 bases). This CDR3 has 21 residues. CDR1 is MGHRA, CDR2 YSYEKL, per germline. Trimming removed 1 base from V and 0 bases from J, with 27 bases in between.

The chain links TRBV9 to TRBJ2-3, with 11 nucleotides matching TRBD2. The CDR3 is 17 amino acids. Per the germline V gene, CDR1 is SGDLS and CDR2 is YYNGEE. J lost 3 bases, V lost 1 base, and 7 bases had no gene match. Here the CDR3 reads CASSVTGTSGFTDTQYF. CDR3 bases: TGTGCCAGCAGCGTAACCGGGACTAGCGGATTTACAGATACGCAGTATTTT. The full variable domain, in which reference TRBV9 and TRBJ2-3 provide the parts outside the CDR3, is DSGVTQTPKHLITATGQRVTLRCSPRSGDLSVYWYQQSLDQGLQFLIQYYNGEERAKGNILERFSAQQFPDLHSELNLSSLELGDSALYFCASSVTGTSGFTDTQYFGPGTRLTVL.

This rearrangement joins TRBV7-7 to TRBJ2-5; D unclear. Deletions cut 3 bases from V and 4 bases from J, with 9 bases between. In germline, CDR1 is SSHAT, CDR2 FNYEAQ (reference sequence). The CDR3 has 13 residues. The CDR3, as DNA: TGTGCCAGCAGCTTCACTCCCCGAGAGACCCAGTACTTC. As protein: CASSFTPRETQYF.

The chain has TRBV3-1 (or the pseudogene TRBV3-2) and TRBJ2-5, with TRBD1 matching 8 bases. Germline lookup yields CDR1 LGHDT and CDR2 YNNKEL (reference sequence). The trim removed 4 bases at V and 4 bases at J, leaving 5 bases unmatched. This CDR3 spans 14 amino acids. The CDR3 DNA reads TGTGCCAGCAGCCTGGGACAGGTGACAGAGACCCAGTACTTC. Translating gives CASSLGQVTETQYF.

The chain links TRBV29-1 to TRBJ2-1; TRBD2 matches 8 bases. The germline V gene has CDR1 SQVTM and CDR2 ANQGSEA. CDR3 length: 18 residues. With V trimmed by 5 bases and J by 5 bases, 20 bases remained unmatched. Here the CDR3 DNA reads TGCAGCGTTTGCACCTCCTACTATAGCGGGATGGGAAACAATGAGCAGTTCTTC. Translated: CSVCTSYYSGMGNNEQFF.

This clone has a handful of counts. The chain links TRBV28 to TRBJ2-1, with 7 bases that match TRBD1. Losses at the gene ends were 5 bases for V and 4 bases for J; bases not matched to a gene: 8. Germline V gene lookup returns CDR1 MDHEN and CDR2 SYDVKM. This CDR3 has 15 amino acids. CDR3: CASSPTGVGYNEQFF. CDR3 DNA: TGTGCCAGCAGTCCTACAGGGGTGGGATACAATGAGCAGTTCTTC.

The table lists this clone with a count of one. V and J are TRBV5-4 and TRBJ2-5, with D perhaps matching TRBD2 (6 bases). The ends were cut back, 0 bases at V and 3 bases at J, with 6 bases in the middle. CDR1 and CDR2 from the germline V gene are SGHNT and YYREEE (reference sequence). The CDR3 length is 13 residues. CDR3 protein: CASSLGREETQYF. The CDR3 DNA reads TGTGCCAGCAGCTTGGGGAGGGAAGAGACCCAGTACTTC.

The J gene is TRBJ2-3, the V gene TRBV19, with 9 bases identical to TRBD2. This CDR3 has 14 residues. Unmatched junction bases numbered 4, after V lost 3 bases and J lost 6 bases. Germline CDR1 LNHDA, CDR2 SQIVND (reference sequence). The CDR3 region is CASSIAGGPDTQYF. In nucleotides, the CDR3 is TGTGCCAGTAGTATCGCGGGGGGGCCTGATACGCAGTATTTT.